This entry is about one T cell receptor (beta chain). These data belong to a study of human T cells and chemical hapten exposure. J lost 5 bases, V lost 7 bases, and 5 bases had no gene match. The CDR3 sequence is 13 residues long. Germline V gene sequence: CDR1 SQVTM, CDR2 ANQGSEA. This sample's time point: patch test 1, 2 weeks after DPC sensitization. Treatment given: therapeutic diphenylcyclopropenone sensitization with weekly scalp DPC. What the library attached to individual cDNA molecules were unique molecular identifiers. A single record per CDR3 protein comes from TCRdb applying MiXCR to the RACE reads. Seen here are under 200,000 distinct CDR3 sequences, about 14% observed once, and the top ten hold less than 2%.

The sample consisted of whole blood, taken in connection with sensitization to the hapten diphenylcyclopropenone (DPC). This receptor was taken from a young woman with alopecia areata. Some clones in this sample may be carry-over from other donors' samples. J is TRBJ1-2 and V is TRBV29-1; 12 bases agree with TRBD1. The CDR3 sequence is CSAGDRGLYGYTF. CDR3 nucleotides: TGCAGCGCTGGGGACAGGGGGCTTTATGGCTACACCTTC.